The rows below give T cell receptor beta chains drawn from one sample of a study of identical twins. MiXCR, applied by TCRdb to the 5' RACE reads, yields one record per CDR3 protein. Of approximately 230,000 distinct CDR3 sequences in the sample, around 6.5% were seen once. The sample was also reused in another study, on T cells expressing NK-cell markers.

Sequenced: CD8+ T cells sorted from blood. These receptors were taken from a woman under 30 in good health. CDR3s include the opening cysteine and the closing phenylalanine or tryptophan. Fields, in order: CDR3 length, J gene, clone size, D gene, V gene, CDR3 protein, CDR3 DNA. D genes are given only for firm matches. Rows may omit the clone size; those that give it use once, few, many or a size class.

12,TRBJ2-7,few,.,TRBV23-1,CASSQPFYEQYF,TGCGCCAGCAGTCAACCCTTCTACGAGCAGTACTTC
14,TRBJ1-5,.,.,TRBV20-1,CSASKGVMNQPQHF,TGCAGTGCTAGTAAAGGGGTGATGAATCAGCCCCAGCATTTT
9,TRBJ1-1,.,.,TRBV7-9,CASSYKAFF,TGTGCCAGCAGCTATAAAGCTTTCTTT
13,TRBJ2-2,many,.,TRBV29-1,CSVEAENTGELFF,TGCAGCGTTGAGGCGGAGAACACCGGGGAGCTGTTTTTT
15,TRBJ2-7,many,.,TRBV11-3,CASSPSGGSGYEQYF,TGTGCCAGCAGCCCGTCAGGGGGTAGCGGCTACGAGCAGTACTTC
11,TRBJ1-1,many,.,TRBV7-9,CASSFGFSTGF,TGTGCCAGCAGCTTTGGGTTCTCAACCGGATTT
15,TRBJ2-1,.,TRBD1,TRBV4-1,CASSADRGTYNEQFF,TGCGCCAGCAGCGCGGACAGGGGGACCTACAATGAGCAGTTCTTC
16,TRBJ2-3,.,.,TRBV20-1,CSARDYAGEDTDTQYF,TGCAGTGCTAGAGATTACGCGGGTGAAGATACAGATACGCAGTATTTT
13,TRBJ1-4,.,.,TRBV7-9,CASSGGTNEKLFF,TGTGCCAGCAGCGGAGGTACTAATGAAAAACTGTTTTTT
17,TRBJ1-1,.,TRBD1,TRBV7-2,CASSPGTGGSLNTEAFF,TGTGCCAGCAGCCCCGGGACAGGGGGCTCTCTGAACACTGAAGCTTTCTTT
14,TRBJ2-7,few,TRBD2,TRBV2,CASSGAGGNYEQYF,TGTGCCAGCAGTGGAGCGGGAGGCAACTACGAGCAGTACTTC
14,TRBJ2-7,few,.,TRBV12-3/TRBV12-4,CASSLGAVFYEQYF,TGTGCCAGCAGTTTAGGGGCAGTCTTCTACGAGCAGTACTTC
16,TRBJ1-5,.,.,TRBV6-5,CASSYPPGHGTQPQHF,TGTGCCAGCAGTTACCCCCCTGGACATGGCACTCAGCCCCAGCATTTT
14,TRBJ1-2,.,TRBD1,TRBV12-3/TRBV12-4,CASGGTDKYYGYTF,TGTGCCAGCGGGGGGACAGATAAATACTATGGCTACACCTTC
13,TRBJ2-5,few,.,TRBV7-9,CASSLPMSETQYF,TGTGCCAGCAGTCTTCCTATGTCTGAGACCCAGTACTTC
18,TRBJ2-3,.,TRBD2,TRBV11-3,CASSNVRMSGRLEDTQYF,TGTGCCAGCAGCAACGTCAGAATGAGCGGGAGGCTGGAAGATACGCAGTATTTT
15,TRBJ2-5,.,.,TRBV14,CASSQDSANQETQYF,TGTGCCAGCAGCCAAGATTCGGCAAACCAAGAGACCCAGTACTTC
15,TRBJ2-1,many,.,TRBV3-1,CASSQGDAGFNEQFF,TGTGCCAGCAGCCAAGGAGATGCCGGGTTCAATGAGCAGTTCTTC
15,TRBJ2-3,many,TRBD1,TRBV29-1,CSVEGRTGVTDTQYF,TGCAGCGTTGAAGGGAGGACAGGGGTCACAGATACGCAGTATTTT
15,TRBJ2-3,.,.,TRBV20-1,CSASFWDPRADTQYF,TGCAGTGCTAGCTTCTGGGACCCAAGGGCAGATACGCAGTATTTT
12,TRBJ1-6,.,.,TRBV10-1,CASGDGNSPLHF,TGCGCCAGCGGCGATGGTAATTCACCCCTCCACTTT
17,TRBJ2-3,.,TRBD2,TRBV7-6,CASSPATSGEPIDTQYF,TGTGCCAGCAGCCCAGCGACTAGCGGGGAGCCAATAGATACGCAGTATTTT
14,TRBJ2-2,few,.,TRBV15,CATRGRGGNGELFF,TGTGCCACCAGAGGCAGGGGAGGAAACGGGGAGCTGTTTTTT
14,TRBJ2-5,.,.,TRBV11-2,CASSLGRGYETQYF,TGTGCCAGCAGCTTGGGTCGGGGCTACGAGACCCAGTACTTC
17,TRBJ2-3,.,TRBD2,TRBV29-1,CSVEDGTTSGIADTQYF,TGCAGCGTTGAAGACGGGACCACTAGCGGGATAGCAGATACGCAGTATTTT
14,TRBJ2-1,.,.,TRBV2,CASSVSSLAGEQFF,TGTGCCAGCAGTGTGTCTAGCCTGGCGGGTGAGCAGTTCTTC
15,TRBJ1-3,.,.,TRBV4-3,CASSQSAGSGNTIYF,TGCGCCAGCAGCCAGTCTGCGGGCTCTGGAAACACCATATATTTT
15,TRBJ2-7,many,.,TRBV5-1,CASSPVGAATYEQYF,TGCGCCAGCAGCCCTGTGGGGGCTGCAACCTACGAGCAGTACTTC
14,TRBJ2-7,many,.,TRBV12-3/TRBV12-4,CASSSDRSLHEQYF,TGTGCCAGCAGTTCCGACAGGTCTTTACACGAGCAGTACTTC
16,TRBJ2-1,.,TRBD2,TRBV20-1,CSARDLSGRARNEQFF,TGCAGTGCTAGAGATCTGAGCGGGAGGGCCAGGAATGAGCAGTTCTTC
16,TRBJ2-3,.,.,TRBV5-1,CASSWVGGRATDTQYF,TGCGCCAGCAGCTGGGTGGGTGGCAGGGCCACAGATACGCAGTATTTT
15,TRBJ2-5,.,TRBD1,TRBV5-1,CASSLEGTGQKTQYF,TGCGCCAGCAGCTTGGAGGGGACAGGGCAAAAGACCCAGTACTTC
13,TRBJ2-1,.,.,TRBV24-1,CATSDPSYNEQFF,TGTGCCACCAGTGATCCGTCGTACAATGAGCAGTTCTTC
13,TRBJ2-7,once,.,TRBV5-5,CARGLGPTSEQYF,TGTGCCAGGGGCTTGGGGCCTACCTCCGAGCAGTACTTC
11,TRBJ2-7,many,.,TRBV7-9,CASSSQYEQYF,TGTGCCAGCAGCTCCCAGTACGAGCAGTACTTC
21,TRBJ1-2,many,.,TRBV20-1,CSARTIDLQGSEPTLFSGYTF,TGCAGTGCTAGGACGATAGACTTACAGGGAAGTGAGCCCACTTTGTTCAGCGGCTACACCTTC
15,TRBJ2-7,few,.,TRBV9,CASSGAPTEAREQYF,TGTGCCAGCAGCGGGGCTCCTACGGAGGCGAGGGAGCAGTACTTC
12,TRBJ2-5,many,TRBD2,TRBV7-9,CASLGEGETQYF,TGTGCCAGCCTTGGGGAGGGTGAGACCCAGTACTTC
14,TRBJ2-7,many,.,TRBV7-9,CASSLAAGSYEQYF,TGCGCCAGCAGCTTGGCGGCAGGGAGCTACGAGCAGTACTTC
18,TRBJ2-7,.,TRBD2,TRBV5-6,CASSPLGLAGVISYEQYF,TGTGCCAGCAGCCCGCTTGGACTAGCGGGGGTTATATCCTACGAGCAGTACTTC
13,TRBJ2-1,.,TRBD1,TRBV7-9,CASSFQGGPEQFF,TGTGCCAGCAGCTTCCAAGGGGGCCCTGAGCAGTTCTTC
16,TRBJ2-1,.,TRBD2,TRBV6-5,CASSYGAGGRYNEQFF,TGTGCCAGCAGTTACGGCGCGGGAGGTCGCTACAATGAGCAGTTCTTC
14,TRBJ2-1,few,TRBD2,TRBV10-3,CTIRRGGDYNEQFF,TGTACCATCAGGCGGGGGGGCGACTACAATGAGCAGTTCTTC
14,TRBJ2-7,.,.,TRBV12-3/TRBV12-4,CASSFGGAADEQYF,TGTGCCAGCAGTTTTGGGGGGGCCGCCGACGAGCAGTACTTC
15,TRBJ2-2,.,.,TRBV6-5,CASSYSRRGTGELFF,TGTGCCAGCAGTTACTCGAGACGAGGGACCGGGGAGCTGTTTTTT
15,TRBJ2-7,few,TRBD2,TRBV6-1,CASTRDAGGSYEQYF,TGTGCCAGCACTAGGGATGCGGGGGGAAGCTACGAGCAGTACTTC
16,TRBJ2-7,.,.,TRBV20-1,CSAVARGGTAPYEQYF,TGCAGTGCTGTAGCCAGGGGGGGTACCGCCCCATACGAGCAGTACTTC